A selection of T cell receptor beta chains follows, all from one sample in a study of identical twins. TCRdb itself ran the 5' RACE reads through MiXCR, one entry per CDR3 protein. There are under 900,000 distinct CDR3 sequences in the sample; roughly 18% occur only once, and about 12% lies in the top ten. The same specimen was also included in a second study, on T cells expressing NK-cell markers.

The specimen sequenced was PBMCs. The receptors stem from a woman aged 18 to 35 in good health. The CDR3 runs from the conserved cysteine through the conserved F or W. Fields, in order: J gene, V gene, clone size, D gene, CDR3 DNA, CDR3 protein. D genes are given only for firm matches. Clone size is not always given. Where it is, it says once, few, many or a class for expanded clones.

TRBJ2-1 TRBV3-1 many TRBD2 TGTGCCAGCAGCCGGGGGGGTTACAATGAGCAGTTCTTC CASSRGGYNEQFF
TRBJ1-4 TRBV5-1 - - TGCGCCAGCAGGTGGTCCGCAACTAATGAAAAACTGTTTTTT CASRWSATNEKLFF
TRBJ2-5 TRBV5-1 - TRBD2 TGCGCCAGCAGCCCAACCCGGGGAGGGCAAGAGACCCAGTACTTC CASSPTRGGQETQYF
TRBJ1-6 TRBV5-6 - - TGTGCCAGCAGCCGAAAATTAGATTCACCCCTCCACTTT CASSRKLDSPLHF
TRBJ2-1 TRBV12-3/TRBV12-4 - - TGTGCCAGCAGCTTATCGGGGGCGGGGTCCTACAATGAGCAGTTCTTC CASSLSGAGSYNEQFF
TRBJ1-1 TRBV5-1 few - TGCGCCAGCAGCTTGGAGGGGCCTGAACGGAACACTGAAGCTTTCTTT CASSLEGPERNTEAFF
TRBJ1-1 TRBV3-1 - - TGTGCCAGCAGCCAACTCCGCGGAATCATGAACACTGAAGCTTTCTTT CASSQLRGIMNTEAFF
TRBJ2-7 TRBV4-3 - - TGCGCCAGCAGCCAAGGGTCCAGGGGAATCTACGAGCAGTACTTC CASSQGSRGIYEQYF
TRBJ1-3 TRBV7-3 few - TGTGCCAGCAGCCAGATGACGCCTGGAAACACCATATATTTT CASSQMTPGNTIYF
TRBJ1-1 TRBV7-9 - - TGTGCCAGCAGCCAAAGGGCTGTAGGGAAGAACACTGAAGCTTTCTTT CASSQRAVGKNTEAFF
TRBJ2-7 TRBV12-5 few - TGTGCCACTCCGGGGTGGAGGGTCCTACGGGCAACTTACGAGCAGTACTTC CATPGWRVLRATYEQYF
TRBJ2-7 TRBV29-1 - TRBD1 TGCAGCGCGCTGCCGGGACAGGGGAAAGACTACGAGCAGTACTTC CSALPGQGKDYEQYF
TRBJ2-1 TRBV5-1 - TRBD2 TGCGCCAGCAGCTTGGTCAGCGGGATACGTAATGAGCAGTTCTTC CASSLVSGIRNEQFF
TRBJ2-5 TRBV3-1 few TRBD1 TGTGCCAGCACTTTAGGGACAGGCCAAGAGACCCAGTACTTC CASTLGTGQETQYF
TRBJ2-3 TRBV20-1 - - TGCAGTGCTAAAGGCGGCACAGATACGCAGTATTTT CSAKGGTDTQYF
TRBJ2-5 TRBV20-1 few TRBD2 TGCAGTGCTGGAGCGGGGCCCCAAGAGACCCAGTACTTC CSAGAGPQETQYF
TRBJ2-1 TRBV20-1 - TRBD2 TGCAGTGTCTCTCGAGTAGCGGGGAAATTCTACAATGAGCAGTTCTTC CSVSRVAGKFYNEQFF
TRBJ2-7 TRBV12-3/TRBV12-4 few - TGTGCCAGCAGTCTCGGAACGGGCTGGGGCTCCTACGAGCAGTACTTC CASSLGTGWGSYEQYF
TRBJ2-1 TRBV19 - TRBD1 TGTGCCAGTAGCCTAGGGGGCTCTAGGAATGAGCAGTTCTTC CASSLGGSRNEQFF
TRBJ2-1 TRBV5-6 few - TGTGCCAGCAGCTTGTACACCTCCTACAATGAGCAGTTCTTC CASSLYTSYNEQFF
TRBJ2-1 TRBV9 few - TGTGCCAGCAGCGGTATGACATCCTACAATGAGCAGTTCTTC CASSGMTSYNEQFF
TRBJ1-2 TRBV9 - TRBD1 TGTGCCAGCAGCGTAGAGAACAGGGGGCGCGAAGATGGCTACACCTTC CASSVENRGREDGYTF
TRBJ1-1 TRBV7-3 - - TGTGCCAGCAGCTTAGTTCGGGCCAGCACTGAAGCTTTCTTT CASSLVRASTEAFF
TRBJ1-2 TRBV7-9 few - TGTGCCAGCAGCTTAGAGGGGCCACAGGGTCGGCATTATGGCTACACCTTC CASSLEGPQGRHYGYTF
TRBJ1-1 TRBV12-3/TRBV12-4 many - TGTGCCAGCAGCTCCAGGACGGTGAACACTGAAGCTTTCTTT CASSSRTVNTEAFF
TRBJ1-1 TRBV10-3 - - TGTGCCATCAGGACACTCATGAACACTGAAGCTTTCTTT CAIRTLMNTEAFF
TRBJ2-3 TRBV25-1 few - TGTGCCAGCAGCGGTAGCATACTTACGCAGTATTTT CASSGSILTQYF
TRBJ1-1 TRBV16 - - TGTGCCAGCAGCCAGTTGATGAACACTGAAGCTTTCTTT CASSQLMNTEAFF
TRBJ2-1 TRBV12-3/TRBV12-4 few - TGTGCCAGCACCCCCGGACTCCCCAATGAGCAGTTCTTC CASTPGLPNEQFF
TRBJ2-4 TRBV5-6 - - TGTGCCAGCAGCTTGACGCAGGGTTTTAACATTCAGTACTTC CASSLTQGFNIQYF
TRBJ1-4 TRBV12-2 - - TGTGCAAGTCGCTTAAAAGGAGGAGGGGGCACTAATGAAAAACTGTTTTTT CASRLKGGGGTNEKLFF
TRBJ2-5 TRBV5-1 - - TGCGCCAGCAGCTTGTTGCAGCAAGAGACCCAGTACTTC CASSLLQQETQYF
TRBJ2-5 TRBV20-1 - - TGCAGTGCTAGAGATGCCCAGGGAGAGACCCAGTACTTC CSARDAQGETQYF
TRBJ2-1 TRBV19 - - TGTGCCAGTAGTTCCGGGACCGTTTACAATGAGCAGTTCTTC CASSSGTVYNEQFF
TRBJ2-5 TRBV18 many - TGTGCCAGCAGTCCGGGGGTCCAAGAGACCCAGTACTTC CASSPGVQETQYF
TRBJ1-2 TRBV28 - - TGTGCCAGCAGTCCTCGACAGCGGAAGTTTTCTGGCTACACCTTC CASSPRQRKFSGYTF
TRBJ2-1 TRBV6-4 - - TGTGCCAGCAGTGACTTTAGGGGGGGAGGCGAGCAGTTCTTC CASSDFRGGGEQFF
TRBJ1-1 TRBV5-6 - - TGTGCCAGCAGCTTGTATGGCGGGGGACGGGGCACTGAAGCTTTCTTT CASSLYGGGRGTEAFF
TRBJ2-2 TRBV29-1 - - TGCAGCGTATCCACTTTCGAGGGATTTAACACCGGGGAGCTGTTTTTT CSVSTFEGFNTGELFF
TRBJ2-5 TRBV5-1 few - TGCGCCAGCAGCTTCGGTTCCCCAGAAGAGACCCAGTACTTC CASSFGSPEETQYF
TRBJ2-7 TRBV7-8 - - TGTGCCAGCAGCTTAGTGGGGGTGAGGTCCTACGAGCAGTACTTC CASSLVGVRSYEQYF
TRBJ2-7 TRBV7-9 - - TGTGCCAGCAGCTCCGGACCCGAACTCGAGCAGTACTTC CASSSGPELEQYF
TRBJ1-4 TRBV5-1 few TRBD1 TGCGCCAGCAGACGGACAGGGGTCAATGAAAAACTGTTTTTT CASRRTGVNEKLFF
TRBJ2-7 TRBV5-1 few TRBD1 TGCGCCAGCAGCACGACAGGGTACTCCTACGAGCAGTACTTC CASSTTGYSYEQYF
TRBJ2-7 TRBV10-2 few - TGCGCCAGCAGTGAAGTGGGGATCCGAAACTACGAGCAGTACTTC CASSEVGIRNYEQYF
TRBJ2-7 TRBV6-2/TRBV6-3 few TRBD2 TGTGCCAGCAGTTGGGCCATCGCGGGAGGGCACGACGAGCAGTACTTC CASSWAIAGGHDEQYF
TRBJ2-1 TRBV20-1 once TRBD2 TGCAGTGCTAGAGATCGTTACCCCGGACTAGCGGTATTCGGCAATGAGCAGTTCTTC CSARDRYPGLAVFGNEQFF
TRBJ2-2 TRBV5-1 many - TGCGCCAGCATTGGGTACACCGGGGAGCTGTTTTTT CASIGYTGELFF
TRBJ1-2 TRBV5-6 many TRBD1 TGTGCCAGCAGCTACGGGACAGCAAACTATGGCTACACCTTC CASSYGTANYGYTF
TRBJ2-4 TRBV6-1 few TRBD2 TGTGCCAGCAGTCCCCTAGCGGGGTTAGCCAAAAACATTCAGTACTTC CASSPLAGLAKNIQYF
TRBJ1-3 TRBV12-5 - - TGTGCTAGTGGTTTGGTAGCCTCTGGAAACACCATATATTTT CASGLVASGNTIYF
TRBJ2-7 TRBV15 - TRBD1 TGTGCCACCAGCAGGGAAACCCTGACAGGGGACCACGAGCAGTACTTC CATSRETLTGDHEQYF
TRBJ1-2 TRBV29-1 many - TGCAGCACTGGGAGTTTTTATGGCTACACCTTC CSTGSFYGYTF
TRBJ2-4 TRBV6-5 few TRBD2 TGTGCCAGCAGTTTTAGCGGGGGCCTAGCCAAAAACATTCAGTACTTC CASSFSGGLAKNIQYF
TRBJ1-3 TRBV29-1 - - TGCAGCGTGCGACGGGGGGGAGAAAACACCATATATTTT CSVRRGGENTIYF